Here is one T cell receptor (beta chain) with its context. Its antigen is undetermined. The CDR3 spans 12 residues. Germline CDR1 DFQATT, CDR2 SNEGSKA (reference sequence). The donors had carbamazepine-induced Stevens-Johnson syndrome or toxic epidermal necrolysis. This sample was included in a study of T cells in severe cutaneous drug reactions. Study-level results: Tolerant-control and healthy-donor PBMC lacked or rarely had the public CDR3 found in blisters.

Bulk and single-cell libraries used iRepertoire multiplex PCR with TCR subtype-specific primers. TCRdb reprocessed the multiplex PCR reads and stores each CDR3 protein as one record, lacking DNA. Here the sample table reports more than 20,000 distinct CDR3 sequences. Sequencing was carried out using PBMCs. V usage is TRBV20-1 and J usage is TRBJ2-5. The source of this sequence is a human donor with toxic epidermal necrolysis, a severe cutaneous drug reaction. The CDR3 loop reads CSARLFQETQYF.